The source of this T cell receptor beta chain is a study of blood T cell repertoires in COVID-19. In the study overall: Whether acute or convalescent, the COVID-19 samples came from the United States, Italy and Spain. Sources were T cells, B-cell-depleted T cells, or PBMCs; the material itself was cDNA or gDNA.

This CDR3 is built from 16 residues. Germline CDR1 is MRHNA and CDR2 is SNTAGT. The V and J ends lost 2 bases and 4 bases, in that order; junction bases with no gene match: 6. In the authors' methods: It was from reference gene primer amplification that nucleated cell counts were estimated. TCRdb keeps only in-frame clones here, not all; method: immunoSEQ multiplex PCR. The V and J calls and clone size are taken from that table; D and trimming were inferred from the DNA. Among approximately 150,000 clones listed, 75% to 90% were seen once. The TCR was taken from a man aged 55-75 years with active or convalescent COVID-19. Specimen: peripheral blood. The chain employs TRBV6-4 and TRBJ2-3, with 10 bases identical to TRBD2. CDR3: CASSDQAGGKADTQYF. The CDR3 nucleotides read TGTGCCAGCAGTGACCAAGCGGGAGGGAAGGCAGATACGCAGTATTTT.